This entry lists 24 T cell receptor beta chains sequenced from one sample in a study of blood T cells in healthy people across ages. Alongside a J-beta primer mix, a sample-barcoded 5' primer served in a second PCR lasting roughly 7 to 11 cycles. TCRdb itself ran the 5' RACE reads through MiXCR, one entry per CDR3 protein. The table has 1.4 million or so distinct CDR3 sequences, approximately 43% seen once. Material for sequencing was blood. The receptors shown here come from a woman under 30 in good health.

The rearrangement links TRBV29-1 to TRBJ1-1; tentative D call: TRBD1 (6 bases). Germline values: CDR1 SQVTM, CDR2 ANQGSEA. Trimming stripped 7 bases from V and 5 bases from J, with 17 bases between. The CDR3 covers 13 residues. The CDR3 DNA sequence: TGCAGCGCCGCCCAGACAGGAGGAACTGAAGCTTTCTTT. Its protein is CSAAQTGGTEAFF.

This sequence joins TRBV18 and TRBJ2-3; weak D call: TRBD1 (5 bases). The V end lost 6 bases, the J end lost 5 bases, and 18 bases lay between the germline ends. This CDR3 contains 15 residues. CDR1 and CDR2 (germline): KGHSH, LQKENI. CDR3 nucleotides: TGTGCCAGCTCCCCTCAGTGGGGCACAGGAGATACGCAGTATTTT. Encoded protein: CASSPQWGTGDTQYF.

The chain couples TRBV4-1 to TRBJ1-2, with 7 bases that match TRBD1. V trimming: 6 bases; J trimming: 3 bases; junction bases outside the gene matches: 7. CDR3 length: 14 residues. Germline values: CDR1 MGHRA, CDR2 YSYEKL. The CDR3 protein is CASRLPGQHYGYTF. The CDR3 bases are TGCGCCAGCAGATTGCCGGGACAGCACTATGGCTACACCTTC.

This chain uses TRBV18 with TRBJ2-6; maybe TRBD2 (5 bases). Germline lookup yields CDR1 KGHSH and CDR2 LQKENI. The CDR3 totals 15 residues. The ends were cut back, 9 bases at V and 0 bases at J, with 12 bases in the middle. CDR3 DNA sequence: TGTGCCAGTTTACCACTAGACTCTGGGGCCAACGTCCTGACTTTC. This translates into CASLPLDSGANVLTF.

The CDR3, as DNA: TGTGCCAGCAGTTGGGGCGGGGGGTACCCAGATACGCAGTATTTT. It specifies CASSWGGGYPDTQYF. This sequence joins TRBV6-6 and TRBJ2-3; 8 bases are a match to TRBD2. The CDR3 spans 15 residues. CDR1 and CDR2 (germline): MNHNY, SVGAGI (reference sequence). Trimming took 4 bases from V and 4 from J; bases not matched to a gene: 7.

This clonotype was seen a few times. J is TRBJ2-7 and V is TRBV4-1; tentatively, D is TRBD1 (6 bases). Germline lookup yields CDR1 MGHRA and CDR2 YSYEKL. The CDR3 extends over 15 amino acids. The ends were cut back, 0 bases at V and 2 bases at J, with 11 bases in the middle. As DNA, the CDR3 is TGCGCCAGCAGCCAAGATGCAGGGGTTGCCTACGAGCAGTACTTC. It encodes CASSQDAGVAYEQYF.

In this sample, this clonotype turned up a few times. The chain employs TRBV29-1 and TRBJ1-2; D uncertain. The CDR3 is 15 residues long. V was pared by 1 base and J by 1 base, with 13 bases between. Germline V gene sequence: CDR1 SQVTM, CDR2 ANQGSEA. CDR3 coding DNA: TGCAGCGTTGAAGCCTTACGGATGCTTAACTATGGCTACACCTTC. This codes for CSVEALRMLNYGYTF.

This clonotype was picked up a small number of times. The chain has TRBV12-3 or TRBV12-4 and TRBJ2-7, with TRBD2 as a possible D gene (6 bases). The V end was cut by 7 bases, the J end by 5 bases, with 21 bases between. CDR3 size: 15 residues. This chain's CDR3 is CASNEGRGIFHEQYF. The CDR3 nucleotides are TGTGCCAGCAACGAGGGACGCGGGATCTTCCACGAGCAGTACTTC.

This chain joins TRBV7-9 and TRBJ1-1; a possible D gene is TRBD1 (5 bases). Trimming took off 6 bases at V and 0 bases at J, with 26 bases between the two ends. The CDR3 loop spans 19 amino acids. Germline CDR1 is SEHNR and CDR2 is FQNEAQ (reference sequence). CDR3 sequence: CASSFPGRGPGGLNTEAFF. The CDR3 coding sequence is TGTGCCAGCAGTTTTCCCGGCCGGGGCCCCGGGGGTTTGAACACTGAAGCTTTCTTT.

This chain connects TRBV5-1 to TRBJ2-5; D is unresolved. The V gene's germline CDR1 is SGHRS and CDR2 YFSETQ. The CDR3 totals 15 residues. Deletions cut 3 bases from V and 5 bases from J, with 17 bases between. CDR3 region: CASSSPGPRLETQYF. CDR3 bases: TGCGCCAGCAGCTCCCCCGGGCCGCGGTTGGAGACCCAGTACTTC.

V and J are TRBV6-6 and TRBJ1-4, with D unresolved. This CDR3 is built from 14 residues. CDR1 and CDR2 from the germline V gene are MNHNY and SVGAGI (reference sequence). Trimming shortened V by 2 bases and J by 8 bases, and 12 bases separated the two germline ends. The CDR3 DNA sequence: TGTGCCAGCAGTTACGGCGGGGTTCAAGAAAAACTGTTTTTT. Translated: CASSYGGVQEKLFF.

The chain is built from TRBV5-1 and TRBJ2-3, with a tentative D call TRBD1 (6 bases). The V end was cut by 2 bases, the J end by 6 bases, with 10 bases between. The CDR3 has 13 residues. Looked up from germline, CDR1 is SGHRS and CDR2 is YFSETQ. The CDR3 DNA sequence: TGCGCCAGCAGCTTCGCAGGGGAGGATACGCAGTATTTT. Translating it yields CASSFAGEDTQYF.

Details on this clonotype: A much larger clone is a single base away; this may be a read error. CDR3 in amino acids: CASSCLAPSSYEQYF. The CDR3 nucleotides are TGTGCCAGCAGCTGTCTAGCGCCGAGCTCCTACGAGCAGTACTTC. This rearrangement joins TRBV7-2 to TRBJ2-7; a weak D match, TRBD2 (6 bases). V lost 4 bases to trimming and J lost 0 bases, with 13 bases between them. Looked up from germline, CDR1 is SGHTA and CDR2 is FQGNSA. The CDR3 has 15 residues.

This sequence joins TRBV5-1 and TRBJ2-1; D perhaps matches TRBD1 (6 bases). CDR1 is SGHRS and CDR2 is YFSETQ in the germline V gene. Between the trimmed V and J ends, which lost 5 bases and 5 bases, there was a span of 11 bases. The CDR3 extends over 13 amino acids. DNA for the CDR3: TGCGCCAGCAGGGCAGGGGATAACAATGAGCAGTTCTTC. This encodes CASRAGDNNEQFF.

CDR3 protein: CASSLIGGSTNEQFF. CDR3 bases: TGTGCCAGCAGTTTAATCGGCGGGAGTACCAATGAGCAGTTCTTC. The V call is TRBV12-3 or TRBV12-4, the J call TRBJ2-1; 7 nucleotides line up with TRBD2. With V trimmed by 2 bases and J by 6 bases, 7 bases remained unmatched. The CDR3 totals 15 residues.

This clonotype was observed a single time. An end of the junction differs from the germline gene, which may be a read error. The chain uses TRBV5-6 and TRBJ1-1; D not resolved. This CDR3 comprises 16 residues. CDR1 is SGHDT, CDR2 YYEEEE, per germline. CDR3 bases: TGTGCCAGCAGCTTGGTGGGAGGGCAGGTTAACACGGAAGCTTTCTTT. Protein product: CASSLVGGQVNTEAFF.

CDR3 sequence reads: CATLTEAFF. DNA for the CDR3: TGTGCCACCTTGACTGAAGCTTTCTTT. This chain uses TRBV28 with TRBJ1-1; no firm D call. V was shortened by 10 bases and J by 5 bases, with 5 bases between the two germline ends. The germline V gene encodes CDR1 MDHEN and CDR2 SYDVKM. The CDR3 length is 9 residues. The full variable domain, with the rest looked up from reference TRBV28 and TRBJ1-1, is DVKVTQSSRYLVKRTGEKVFLECVQDMDHENMFWYRQDPGLGLRLIYFSYDVKMKEKGDIPEGYSVSREKKERFSLILESASTNQTSMYLCATLTEAFFGQGTRLTVV.

This clonotype was seen at least ten times. The rearrangement uses TRBV6-2 or TRBV6-3 and TRBJ2-1; no firm D call. Per germline, CDR1 MNHEY and CDR2 SVGEGT. The CDR3 is 14 residues long. V shed 5 bases and J shed 7 bases, with 15 bases lying between them. The CDR3 protein is CASSAPDTGNEQFF. The CDR3 coding sequence is TGTGCCAGCAGTGCCCCTGACACTGGGAATGAGCAGTTCTTC.

Notes on this clonotype: The conserved final phenylalanine or tryptophan is absent from the CDR3, which likely points to a read error. CDR3 in DNA: TGCGCCAGCAGCGAAGGGACACTACAAGGGACCCAGTACTTA. Residues: CASSEGTLQGTQYL. The chain couples TRBV4-3 to TRBJ2-5, with D maybe TRBD1 (6 bases). The CDR3 spans 14 residues. CDR1 LGHNA and CDR2 YSLEER come from the germline V gene.

The count of this clonotype is one. V usage is TRBV5-1 and J usage is TRBJ2-7; TRBD1 matches at 11 bases. This CDR3 contains 16 residues. Germline CDR1 SGHRS, CDR2 YFSETQ. V lost 3 bases to trimming and J lost 3 bases; unmatched junction nucleotides: 8. CDR3 in DNA: TGCGCCAGCAGCTCTGCACCCGGGACAGGGGGCTACGAGCAGTACTTC. Its translation is CASSSAPGTGGYEQYF.

This clonotype was seen more than once but under ten times. V gene TRBV7-2 combines with J gene TRBJ2-1; D is ambiguous. CDR1 and CDR2 (germline): SGHTA, FQGNSA. V was trimmed by 7 bases and J by 0 bases, leaving 10 bases between them. The CDR3 has 14 residues. CDR3 sequence: CASNLQSSYNEQFF. In DNA, the CDR3 is TGTGCCAGCAACCTACAGAGCTCCTACAATGAGCAGTTCTTC.

This clonotype came up a few times. This chain connects TRBV7-9 to TRBJ2-3; no clear D gene. The V end was cut by 0 bases, the J end by 2 bases, with 6 bases between. CDR1 is SEHNR, CDR2 FQNEAQ, per germline (reference sequence). This CDR3 spans 14 amino acids. CDR3 sequence reads: CASSLALPTDTQYF. The DNA of the CDR3 is TGTGCCAGCAGCTTAGCTTTACCCACAGATACGCAGTATTTT.

This clonotype appeared a few times. The genes are TRBV5-5 and TRBJ2-1; unclear D gene. Germline assignment: CDR1 SGHKS and CDR2 YYEKEE (reference sequence). V shed 1 base and J shed 5 bases, with 10 bases lying between them. This CDR3 spans 14 amino acids. This chain's CDR3 is CASSLFIWDNEQFF. DNA of the CDR3: TGTGCCAGCAGCTTGTTCATCTGGGACAATGAGCAGTTCTTC.

Notes on this clonotype: This may come from a read error, since a much larger clone is one base off. V usage is TRBV7-2 and J usage is TRBJ2-3; 7 bases fit TRBD1. The CDR3 covers 16 residues. Germline V gene data show CDR1 as SGHTA and CDR2 as FQGNSA. The V segment lost 5 bases and the J segment 0 bases; nucleotides outside the gene matches: 8. The CDR3 sequence is CASSRDPGQSTDTQYF. Here the CDR3 DNA reads TGTGCCAGCAGCCGAGACCCGGGACAGAGCACAGATACGCAGTATTTT. The full variable domain, its missing parts supplied by reference TRBV7-2 and TRBJ2-3, is GAGVSQSPSNKVTEKGKDVELRCDPISGHTALYWYRQSLGQGLEFLIYFQGNSAPDKSGLPSDRFSAERTGGSVSTLTIQRTQQEDSAVYLCASSRDPGQSTDTQYFGPGTRLTVL.